These T cell receptor beta chains were read from a single sample in a study of blood T cell repertoires in COVID-19. Profiling relied on immunoSEQ multiplex PCR, and the TCRdb table lists in-frame clones only, not all of them. The sample records about 240,000 clones, about 85% being singletons. What was sequenced was peripheral blood. These receptors came from a man aged 25 to 45 who had recovered from COVID-19. Both conserved end residues are part of each CDR3. D genes are given only for firm matches. The size field is filled for only some rows; it gives once, few, many or a size class.

d_call clone_size cdr3_length v_call cdr3_aa
- - 15 TRBV5-1 CASSPSSTDTEKLFF
TRBD1 - 16 TRBV5-4 CASSSGTGLRADTQYF
- - 16 TRBV3-1/TRBV3-2 CASSRPGLSAVGELFF
- - 11 TRBV3-1/TRBV3-2 CASSQAKEFAF
- - 14 TRBV10-2 CASSDRRYNSPLHF
TRBD1 - 15 TRBV7-9 CASSLGDRDQDEQFF
- - 15 TRBV6-5 CASSQLGQSYNEQFF
TRBD1 - 14 TRBV7-3 CASSHRQGGYGYTF
- few 15 TRBV28 CASSPRTGDNSPLHF
TRBD2 - 15 TRBV9 CASSLSSGGRHEQFF
- once 14 TRBV19 CASKVREAWDGYTF
- - 12 TRBV29-1 CSVVALGETQYF
- - 11 TRBV29-1 CSVSVGNTIYF
TRBD2 - 14 TRBV7-9 CASSLAGGQDEQFF
TRBD1 - 19 TRBV5-5 CASSLESAGRDRGLNEQFF
- - 13 TRBV6-5 CASSSIAKNIQYF
TRBD1 once 16 TRBV19 CASSIKQGAVADTQYF
TRBD1 - 16 TRBV28 CASSPGTGTFNSPLHF
- - 14 TRBV19 CASSMERGNYGYTF
- - 17 TRBV6-1 CASSEVYAVPPTDTQYF
TRBD2 - 18 TRBV7-6 CASSPRAGLARRIETQYF
- once 18 TRBV4-1 CASSQDGRNRANTGELFF
TRBD2 - 15 TRBV7-3 CASSPAGGPFNEQFF
TRBD2 - 18 TRBV4-1 CASSQGRLAGGSGETQYF
TRBD2 once 16 TRBV28 CATTRRAGISTDTQYF
- - 14 TRBV5-6 CASSFRGSGQPQHF
TRBD1 - 13 TRBV2 CASSGQAFGGYTF
- - 11 TRBV12-3/TRBV12-4 CASSFSGRQYF
TRBD1 - 15 TRBV11-2 CASSFLRGLEETQYF
- - 13 TRBV6-1 CASSESSDQPQHF
TRBD2 - 14 TRBV5-1 CASTPLAGAETQYF
- - 23 TRBV18 CASSPKIGADLSRSGSGANVLTF
- once 16 TRBV2 CASRVEVVRTKETQYF
- - 16 TRBV4-1 CASSQRTDLMNTEAFF
TRBD2 - 14 TRBV5-1 CASSGDYGGETQYF
- once 14 TRBV28 CASTDGGGTGELFF
- - 16 TRBV9 CASSVAQEAGNYGYTF
TRBD1 - 13 TRBV10-3 CATSTGVNQPQHF
TRBD1 - 15 TRBV28 CASSTPGQGLQPQHF
TRBD1 - 14 TRBV5-1 CASSPGQGRETQYF
TRBD2 once 13 TRBV6-5 CVTRGGGRGTQYF
TRBD1 - 18 TRBV5-6 CASSLFRNKGQYNEKLFF
TRBD2 few 16 TRBV7-3 CASSPYSGGAPDTQYF